The present entry profiles one T cell receptor beta chain with its context. The data belong to a study of breast tumors, draining lymph nodes, adjacent tissues. TCRdb processed the multiplex PCR reads anew with MiXCR; each CDR3 protein has one entry. The repertoire has some 21,000 distinct CDR3 sequences, roughly 45% of them found once; the top ten carry roughly 8%. Germline V gives CDR1 SEHNR, CDR2 FQNEAQ (reference sequence). This CDR3 is built from 17 residues. Trimming took 2 bases from V and 3 from J; bases not matched to a gene: 7. This chain connects TRBV7-9 to TRBJ2-7, with TRBD2 matching 13 bases. This TCR was recovered from a female donor with breast cancer. Some clones in this sample may be carry-over from other donors' samples. Sequenced input: breast tumor tissue. The CDR3 spells CASSLSRTSGSYYEQYF. The CDR3 nucleotides read TGTGCCAGCAGCTTATCCCGGACTAGCGGGAGTTACTACGAGCAGTACTTC.